A single sample is the source of the 30 T cell receptor beta chains below, sequenced in a study of vaccination and CD4 T cells after COVID-19. Treatment denoted: approximately 11-day PBMC culture with coronavirus spike peptide pools or control peptides (ViraFEST assay). Sequencing of the DNA from cultured CD4+ T cells was carried out with the Oncomine TCR Beta short-read assay. TCRdb reprocessed the PCR reads via MiXCR and lists one record per CDR3 protein. This table has 8,500 to 10,000 distinct CDR3 sequences, approximately 60% appearing once. No antigen has been assigned to these receptors. Specimen: CD4+ T cells from blood, cultured in vitro. The receptor set was obtained from a human donor who had recovered from COVID-19.

This clonotype was counted between two and nine times. The CDR3 loop reads CATSDYRDNQPQHF. CDR3 nucleotides: TGTGCCACCAGTGATTACCGGGATAATCAGCCCCAGCATTTT. V usage is TRBV24-1 and J usage is TRBJ1-5; D gene unclear. This CDR3 comprises 14 residues. With 2 bases removed from V and 4 bases from J, the gap between germline ends came to 8 bases. Germline-derived CDR1 and CDR2 are KGHDR and SFDVKD.

The chain uses TRBV11-2 and TRBJ1-1; the D gene is possibly TRBD1 (6 bases). This CDR3 spans 15 amino acids. Germline-derived CDR1 and CDR2 are SGHAT and FQNNGV. V lost 1 base to trimming and J lost 5 bases, with 14 bases between them. In nucleotides, the CDR3 is TGTGCCAGCAGCTTAGGGGGGCCTGGGAAGACTGAAGCTTTCTTT. This codes for CASSLGGPGKTEAFF.

This clonotype was observed a few times. This rearrangement joins TRBV7-2 to TRBJ2-5, with 15 bases matching TRBD2. This CDR3 is built from 16 residues. CDR1 SGHTA and CDR2 FQGNSA come from the germline V gene. V lost 4 bases to trimming and J lost 4 bases; unmatched junction nucleotides: 4. The CDR3 sequence: CASSSGLAGGRETQYF. CDR3 coding DNA: TGTGCCAGCAGCTCCGGACTAGCGGGGGGGCGAGAGACCCAGTACTTC.

A few counts support this clonotype. V and J are TRBV12-3 or TRBV12-4 and TRBJ2-5; TRBD2 agrees at 13 bases. Trimming took 6 bases from V and 4 from J; bases not matched to a gene: 2. The CDR3 spans 14 residues. CDR3 sequence: CASRGLAGSETQYF. The CDR3 region has the DNA TGTGCCAGCAGGGGACTAGCGGGATCAGAGACCCAGTACTTC.

This clonotype showed up just a few times. The V gene is TRBV27, the J gene TRBJ1-6; D is perhaps TRBD1 (6 bases). Per the germline V gene, CDR1 is MNHEY and CDR2 is SMNVEV (reference sequence). The CDR3 consists of 14 residues. V was cut by 4 bases and J by 6 bases, with 10 bases left in between. CDR3 bases: TGTGCCAGCAGTTCTACAGGGCCTAATTCACCCCTCCACTTT. Residues: CASSSTGPNSPLHF.

The rearrangement uses TRBV7-2 and TRBJ2-7; TRBD2 matches at 12 bases. Germline-derived CDR1 and CDR2 are SGHTA and FQGNSA. The CDR3 loop spans 15 amino acids. The trim removed 5 bases at V and 4 bases at J, leaving 6 bases unmatched. The CDR3, as DNA: TGTGCCAGCAGCAACCCGACTAGCGGGAGTTACGAGCAGTACTTC. Its protein is CASSNPTSGSYEQYF.

The chain couples TRBV6-1 to TRBJ2-1; the D gene is possibly TRBD2 (5 bases). Trimming left V 4 bases short and J 0 bases short, with 10 bases between. This CDR3 has 15 residues. Germline CDR1 reads MNHNS; CDR2 reads SASEGT. The CDR3 region is CASSAERSSYNEQFF. DNA of the CDR3: TGTGCCAGCAGTGCGGAGCGGAGCTCCTACAATGAGCAGTTCTTC.

The CDR3 loop reads CASSRNYGYTF. The DNA of the CDR3 is TGTGCCAGCAGCCGGAACTATGGCTACACCTTC. The chain recombines TRBV11-2 with TRBJ1-2; no firm D call. This CDR3 has 11 residues. Germline CDR1 is SGHAT and CDR2 is FQNNGV. Trimming left V 5 bases short and J 2 bases short, with 3 bases between.

The chain carries TRBV6-1 and TRBJ2-5; either TRBD1 or TRBD2 may fit D (6 bases each). Germline V CDR1 and CDR2: MNHNS, SASEGT. V was cut by 4 bases and J by 5 bases, with 14 bases left in between. The CDR3 has 14 residues. The CDR3 region is CASSGRRGLETQYF. Here the CDR3 DNA reads TGTGCCAGCAGTGGACGACGGGGGCTGGAGACCCAGTACTTC.

This chain connects TRBV9 to TRBJ2-3, with D maybe TRBD2 (5 bases). The CDR3 has 16 residues. V was clipped by 0 bases and J by 2 bases, with 13 bases between them. The germline V gene encodes CDR1 SGDLS and CDR2 YYNGEE. CDR3 sequence: CASSVAGGHVTDTQYF. CDR3 nucleotide sequence: TGTGCCAGCAGCGTAGCAGGAGGTCATGTCACAGATACGCAGTATTTT.

The chain carries TRBV10-1 and TRBJ2-7, with TRBD1 identical over 7 bases. V lost 5 bases to trimming and J lost 7 bases; unmatched junction nucleotides: 8. Per the germline V gene, CDR1 is WNHNN and CDR2 is SYGVQD (reference sequence). The CDR3 has 13 amino acids. The CDR3 here is CASSQTGSGEQYF. The CDR3 nucleotides read TGCGCCAGCAGTCAGACAGGGTCGGGTGAGCAGTACTTC.

This chain joins TRBV6-1 and TRBJ1-1; D unresolved. The CDR3 has 14 amino acids. Germline V CDR1 and CDR2: MNHNS, SASEGT. Trimming cost V 7 bases and J 4 bases, with 16 bases left between them. Written as DNA, the CDR3 is TGTGCCAGCACTCCGGGCTCGTGGGGCACTGAAGCTTTCTTT. Amino acids: CASTPGSWGTEAFF.

This clonotype came up a few times. The chain links TRBV6-1 to TRBJ2-5, with 12 nucleotides matching TRBD1. The CDR3 is 15 residues long. The V gene's germline CDR1 is MNHNS and CDR2 SASEGT. The trim removed 5 bases at V and 11 bases at J, leaving 12 bases unmatched. In DNA, the CDR3 is TGTGCCAGCAGTCTCACCCGCGGGACAGGGGGCTTTCAGTACTTC. It codes for CASSLTRGTGGFQYF.

The chain couples TRBV19 to TRBJ1-2; D gene ambiguous. V lost 3 bases and J 7 bases, leaving 12 bases between the germline ends. This CDR3 has 13 amino acids. Germline CDR1 is LNHDA and CDR2 is SQIVND (reference sequence). CDR3 coding DNA: TGTGCCAGTAGTATTACTCCGCAGGCTGGCTACACCTTC. It translates to CASSITPQAGYTF.

In its sample, this clonotype was seen a few times. The chain employs TRBV5-4 and TRBJ1-2; TRBD1 matches 9 bases. The CDR3 has 14 amino acids. V shed 0 bases, J shed 9 bases, and the junction held 6 bases outside the gene matches. Germline CDR1 SGHNT, CDR2 YYREEE (reference sequence). CDR3 sequence reads: CASSLAGTGLSYTF. The CDR3 region has the DNA TGTGCCAGCAGCTTGGCCGGGACAGGGCTGAGCTACACCTTC.

This clonotype has just one count. The chain carries TRBV28 and TRBJ2-7; the D is unclear. The CDR3 totals 15 residues. Germline V CDR1 and CDR2: MDHEN, SYDVKM. V lost 8 bases, J lost 0 bases, and 17 bases lay in between. The CDR3 here is CASESTSPSSYEQYF. The CDR3 nucleotides are TGTGCCAGCGAATCAACATCTCCGAGCTCCTACGAGCAGTACTTC.

This chain uses TRBV24-1 with TRBJ1-1; tentatively, D is TRBD1 (5 bases). Germline V gives CDR1 KGHDR, CDR2 SFDVKD. The CDR3 runs to 15 residues. Trimming removed 3 bases from V and 1 base from J, with 11 bases in between. The CDR3 coding sequence is TGTGCCACCAGTGATCCTGGGGCAGCGAACACTGAAGCTTTCTTT. Translation gives CATSDPGAANTEAFF.

V is TRBV6-5 and J is TRBJ1-2; 9 nucleotides line up with TRBD1. Trimming removed 4 bases from V and 8 bases from J; junction bases left unmatched: 14. The CDR3 runs 16 residues. Germline V gives CDR1 MNHEY, CDR2 SVGAGI. The chain's CDR3 is CASSSGTGMGVSGYTF. The CDR3 coding sequence is TGTGCCAGCAGTTCCGGGACAGGGATGGGGGTAAGCGGCTACACCTTC.

The rearrangement joins TRBV11-2 to TRBJ2-5, with 7 bases aligning to TRBD2. CDR3 length: 17 amino acids. J lost 7 bases, V lost 2 bases, and 16 bases had no gene match. In germline, CDR1 is SGHAT, CDR2 FQNNGV. The CDR3 coding sequence is TGTGCCAGCAGCTTATCGATAGCGGGCGTATCGCATGGGACCCAGTACTTC. It yields the protein CASSLSIAGVSHGTQYF.

This clonotype came up once. The chain recombines TRBV4-1 with TRBJ2-3; TRBD1 agrees at 10 bases. Germline V gene lookup returns CDR1 MGHRA and CDR2 YSYEKL. V trimming: 1 base; J trimming: 5 bases; junction bases outside the gene matches: 6. CDR3 size: 16 residues. The CDR3 reads CASSQGQGALGDTQYF. CDR3 bases: TGCGCCAGCAGCCAAGGACAGGGGGCCTTGGGAGATACGCAGTATTTT.

Only a few counts were recorded for this clonotype. The CDR3: CASSPDRGPEAFF. In DNA form, the CDR3 reads TGTGCCAGCAGCCCGGACAGGGGGCCTGAAGCTTTCTTT. V usage is TRBV7-6 and J usage is TRBJ1-1; 11 bases are shared with TRBD1. Germline trimming cut 5 bases from V and 6 bases from J; bases unmatched to any gene: 2. Germline V CDR1 and CDR2: SGHVS, FNYEAQ. CDR3 size: 13 residues.

The V call is TRBV19, the J call TRBJ1-5; possibly TRBD1 for D (6 bases). V was clipped by 5 bases and J by 0 bases, with 8 bases between them. This CDR3 is built from 14 residues. The germline V gene has CDR1 LNHDA and CDR2 SQIVND (reference sequence). The CDR3 DNA reads as TGTGCCAGTAGTGGACAGCCTAGCAATCAGCCCCAGCATTTT. It is translated as CASSGQPSNQPQHF.

In its sample, this clonotype is medium-sized. The genes are TRBV6-5 and TRBJ2-1; 16 nucleotides match TRBD2. The CDR3 totals 17 residues. CDR1 is MNHEY and CDR2 is SVGAGI in the germline V gene. V lost 2 bases, J lost 10 bases, and 8 bases stayed unmatched. In DNA, the CDR3 is TGTGCCAGCAGTTACGGGACTAGCGGGGGGGCCGCAAGAGAGCAGTTCTTC. Amino acids: CASSYGTSGGAAREQFF.

The chain employs TRBV27 and TRBJ1-2, with TRBD1 as a possible D gene (5 bases). Per germline, CDR1 MNHEY and CDR2 SMNVEV (reference sequence). The V and J ends lost 2 bases and 4 bases respectively, with 5 bases between them. The CDR3 is 12 residues long. DNA for the CDR3: TGTGCCAGCAGTTTACAGGGCTATGGCTACACCTTC. This codes for CASSLQGYGYTF.

The CDR3 loop reads CASKGVQETQYF. DNA for the CDR3: TGTGCCAGTAAAGGGGTCCAAGAGACCCAGTACTTC. This chain joins TRBV19 and TRBJ2-5; D perhaps matches TRBD1 (5 bases). Trimming shortened V by 7 bases and J by 1 base, and 7 bases separated the two germline ends. This CDR3 has 12 amino acids. CDR1 and CDR2 (germline): LNHDA, SQIVND (reference sequence).

The chain carries TRBV6-2 or TRBV6-3 and TRBJ1-5; 8 bases fit TRBD1. The CDR3 loop spans 14 amino acids. The V segment lost 5 bases and the J segment 7 bases; nucleotides outside the gene matches: 7. Germline loops: CDR1 MNHEY, CDR2 SVGEGT. The CDR3 here is CASSRQGFGQPQHF. Written as DNA, the CDR3 is TGTGCCAGCAGTCGACAGGGGTTTGGCCAGCCCCAGCATTTT.

V gene TRBV6-1 combines with J gene TRBJ1-5; D call uncertain. This CDR3 has 14 residues. Germline loops: CDR1 MNHNS, CDR2 SASEGT. Trimming removed 8 bases at V and 0 bases at J, with 11 bases between. This CDR3 is CASVKVHSNQPQHF. CDR3 in DNA: TGTGCCAGCGTGAAGGTCCATAGCAATCAGCCCCAGCATTTT.

This chain connects TRBV20-1 to TRBJ1-1, with no clear D. V lost 2 bases and J 5 bases, leaving 12 bases between the germline ends. Germline V gene lookup returns CDR1 DFQATT and CDR2 SNEGSKA (reference sequence). This CDR3 comprises 13 residues. The DNA for the CDR3 is TGCAGTGCTAGAAGGGTGGCAGTTACTGAAGCTTTCTTT. Protein sequence: CSARRVAVTEAFF.

J is TRBJ1-1 and V is TRBV7-2; D not certain. CDR3 size: 15 residues. Deletions cut 1 base from V and 1 base from J, with 10 bases between. The germline gives CDR1 SGHTA, CDR2 FQGNSA. The DNA for the CDR3 is TGTGCCAGCAGCTTAGTTGGCGGGTCGAACACTGAAGCTTTCTTT. As protein: CASSLVGGSNTEAFF.

This clonotype has a single count. For the CDR3, the DNA is TGTGCCATCAGTGAGTACCGACAGGGTATGAACACTGAAGCTTTCTTT. It codes for CAISEYRQGMNTEAFF. The rearrangement uses TRBV10-3 and TRBJ1-1; 7 nucleotides agree with TRBD1. From germline, CDR1 is ENHRY and CDR2 SYGVKD. Trimming took 1 base from V and 0 from J; bases not matched to a gene: 5. This CDR3 has 16 residues.